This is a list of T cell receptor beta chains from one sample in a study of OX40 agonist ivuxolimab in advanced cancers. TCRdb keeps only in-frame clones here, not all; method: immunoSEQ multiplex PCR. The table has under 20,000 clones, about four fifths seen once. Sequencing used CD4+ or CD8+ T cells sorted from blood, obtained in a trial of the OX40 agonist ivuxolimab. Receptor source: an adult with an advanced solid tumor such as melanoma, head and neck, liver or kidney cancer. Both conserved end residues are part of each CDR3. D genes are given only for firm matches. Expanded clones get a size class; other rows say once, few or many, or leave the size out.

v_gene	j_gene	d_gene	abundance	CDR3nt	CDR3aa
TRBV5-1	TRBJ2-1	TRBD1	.	TGCGCCAGCAGCTCATCGACAGGGAATGAGCAGTTCTTC	CASSSSTGNEQFF
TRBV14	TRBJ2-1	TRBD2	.	TGTGCCAGCAGCCAGGGACTAGCCTATGAGCAGTTCTTC	CASSQGLAYEQFF
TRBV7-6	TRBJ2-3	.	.	TGTGCCAGCAGCCGCAGCCCCCCAGATACGCAGTATTTT	CASSRSPPDTQYF
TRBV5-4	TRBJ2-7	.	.	TGTGCCAGCAGCTATAACTCACCTTTTCTTTCGGGTTCCTACGAGCAGTACTTC	CASSYNSPFLSGSYEQYF
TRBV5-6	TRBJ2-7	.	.	TGTGCCAGCAGCCCGCGCAGACGCTACGAGCAGTACTTC	CASSPRRRYEQYF
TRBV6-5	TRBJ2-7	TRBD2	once	TGTGCCAGCAGTTCCGGGACTAGCGGGGCCTCCTACGAGCAGTACTTC	CASSSGTSGASYEQYF
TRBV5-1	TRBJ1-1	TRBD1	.	TGCGCCAGCAGCGTGAGTGGGACAGGCAAGAACACTGAAGCTTTCTTT	CASSVSGTGKNTEAFF
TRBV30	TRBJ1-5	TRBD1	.	TGTGCCTGGAGCGCAACAGGGGGCAATCAGCCCCAGCATTTT	CAWSATGGNQPQHF
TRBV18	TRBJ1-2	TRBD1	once	TGTGCCAGCTCACTCCGGGACAGGGAAGACTATGGCTACACCTTC	CASSLRDREDYGYTF
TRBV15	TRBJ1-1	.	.	TGTGCCACCAGCATCCTGATAAACACTGAAGCTTTCTTT	CATSILINTEAFF
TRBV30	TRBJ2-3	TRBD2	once	TGTGCCTTTAAGGGACTAGCGGGAGTCTATACGCAGTATTTT	CAFKGLAGVYTQYF
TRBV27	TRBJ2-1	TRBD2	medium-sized	TGTGCCAGCAGTTCCCCAATAGCGGGAGGGGCGGTCAATGAGCAGTTCTTC	CASSSPIAGGAVNEQFF
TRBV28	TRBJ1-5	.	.	TGTGCCAGCAGGACTGAGGGGTGGCAGCCCCAGCATTTT	CASRTEGWQPQHF
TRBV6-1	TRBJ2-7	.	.	TGCGCCAGCAGTAACACGAACGAGCAGTACTTC	CASSNTNEQYF
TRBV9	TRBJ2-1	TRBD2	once	TGTGCCAGCAGCGTAGAGGGACTAGAATTAAATGAGCAGTTCTTC	CASSVEGLELNEQFF
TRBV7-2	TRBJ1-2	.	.	TGTGCCAGCAGCTTTCCGCTCGGACCCCCGGGGGGCTACACCTTC	CASSFPLGPPGGYTF
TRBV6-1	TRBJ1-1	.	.	TGTGCCAGCAGTGAAGACGTAGGGCCTAACACTGAAGCTTTCTTT	CASSEDVGPNTEAFF
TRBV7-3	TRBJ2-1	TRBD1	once	TGTGCCAGCAGCTTAACCCGACAGGGGGAGAGAAATGAGCAGTTCTTC	CASSLTRQGERNEQFF
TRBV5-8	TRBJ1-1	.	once	TGTGCCAGCAGCTTCCGGACAGTGAACACTGAAGCTTTCTTT	CASSFRTVNTEAFF
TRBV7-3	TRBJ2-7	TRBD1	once	TGTGCCAGCAGCTTATTTGGGACAGGGAGGGAAGGAAACGAGCAGTACTTC	CASSLFGTGREGNEQYF
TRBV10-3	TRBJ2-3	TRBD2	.	TGTGCCATCAGTGAGTCTGAGGCTAGCGGGAGGACAGATACGCAGTATTTT	CAISESEASGRTDTQYF
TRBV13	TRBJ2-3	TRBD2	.	TGTGCCAGCACCTCTCCCCTGACTAGCGGCACAGATACGCAGTATTTT	CASTSPLTSGTDTQYF
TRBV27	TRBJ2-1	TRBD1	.	TGTGCCAGCAGTTTCCCGGGACAGGGCAATGAGCAGTTCTTC	CASSFPGQGNEQFF
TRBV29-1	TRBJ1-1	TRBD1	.	TGCAGCGCTTGGACAGGGAACACTGAAGCTTTCTTT	CSAWTGNTEAFF
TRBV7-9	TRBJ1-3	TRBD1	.	TGTGCCAGCACAGGGGGCAGTGGAAACACCATATATTTT	CASTGGSGNTIYF
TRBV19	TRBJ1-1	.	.	TGTGCCAGTAGTGTGGGGGCTAGCACTGAAGCTTTCTTT	CASSVGASTEAFF
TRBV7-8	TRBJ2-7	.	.	TGTGCCAGCAGCTTAAACCCTGGTAACTACGAGCAGTACTTC	CASSLNPGNYEQYF
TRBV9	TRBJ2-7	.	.	TGTGCCAGCAGTGAGCAGGGTAGGGACGAGCAGTACTTC	CASSEQGRDEQYF
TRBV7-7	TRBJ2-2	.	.	TGTGCCAGCGCAATTAGCGCATACACCGGGGAGCTGTTTTTT	CASAISAYTGELFF
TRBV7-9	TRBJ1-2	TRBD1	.	TGTGCCAGCAGCTTCGGACAGGGGTATGGCTACACCTTC	CASSFGQGYGYTF
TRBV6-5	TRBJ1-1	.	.	TGTGCCGGCAAGACCGACGTAATGAACACTGAAGCTTTCTTT	CAGKTDVMNTEAFF
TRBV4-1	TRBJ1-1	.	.	TGCGCCAGCAGCCAAGAGCCCAGCACTGAAGCTTTCTTT	CASSQEPSTEAFF
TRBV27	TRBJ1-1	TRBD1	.	TGTGCCAGCAGTGCATCCACGGACAGGGGAACTGAAGCTTTCTTT	CASSASTDRGTEAFF
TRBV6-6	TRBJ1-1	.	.	TGTGCCAGCAGTGTAGCGTTGAACACTGAAGCTTTCTTT	CASSVALNTEAFF
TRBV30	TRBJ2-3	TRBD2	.	TGTGCCTGGCACCCGGGACTAGCGGGAGTCGGGGGCGCAGATACGCAGTATTTT	CAWHPGLAGVGGADTQYF
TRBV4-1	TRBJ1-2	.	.	TGCGCCAGCAGTCCGATGAGACAGGACTATGGCTACACCTTC	CASSPMRQDYGYTF
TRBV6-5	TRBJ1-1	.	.	TGTGCCAGCAGTTACGCGGGCCCCACTGAAGCTTTCTTT	CASSYAGPTEAFF
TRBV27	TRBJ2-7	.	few	TGTGCCAGCAGTACACAGGGGACTACTTACTCCTACGAGCAGTACTTC	CASSTQGTTYSYEQYF
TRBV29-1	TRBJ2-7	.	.	TGCAGCGTACTCGGACTGGGCGAGGAGTACTTC	CSVLGLGEEYF
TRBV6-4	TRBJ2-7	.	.	TGTGCCAGCAGTTACCCGGACGAGCAGTACTTC	CASSYPDEQYF
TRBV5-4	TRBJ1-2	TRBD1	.	TGTGCCAGCAACCCCGGGACAGGGGCGTATGGCTACACCTTC	CASNPGTGAYGYTF
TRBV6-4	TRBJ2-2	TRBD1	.	TGTGCCAGCTCCTCCGGGACAGGGGGCACCGGGGAGCTGTTTTTT	CASSSGTGGTGELFF
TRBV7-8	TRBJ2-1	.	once	TGTGCCAGCAGCTTAGAGGTGGAATACAATGAGCAGTTCTTC	CASSLEVEYNEQFF
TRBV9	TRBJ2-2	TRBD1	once	TGTGCCAGCAGCGGTGACAGGGGGCGCGCCGGGGAGCTGTTTTTT	CASSGDRGRAGELFF
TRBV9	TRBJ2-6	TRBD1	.	TGTGCCAGCAGCGACCGCAAGGGGGCTACTGGGGCCAACGTCCTGACTTTC	CASSDRKGATGANVLTF
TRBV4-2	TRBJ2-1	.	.	TGTGCCAGCAGCCATCGGAAGGAAGGGCTCGAGCAGTTCTTC	CASSHRKEGLEQFF
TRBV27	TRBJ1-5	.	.	TGTGCCAGCAGTTTATACCCACGTCCAGTTCAGCTTAGCAATCAGCCCCAGCATTTT	CASSLYPRPVQLSNQPQHF
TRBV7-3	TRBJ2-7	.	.	TGTGCCAGCAGCTCGAGGCTGGAGCAGTACTTC	CASSSRLEQYF
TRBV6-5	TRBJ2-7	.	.	TGTGCCAGCAGTTACTCGACAGCGAGGGGGGAGCAGTACTTC	CASSYSTARGEQYF